Reported below is one T cell receptor (beta chain). This clonotype was counted ten times or more. This clone's antigen is unknown. Within one base of it there is no much larger clone, and no base qualities were kept. Trimming removed 1 base from V and 6 bases from J; the gene matches leave 6 bases unexplained. Including the terminal cysteine and phenylalanine, the CDR3 comprises 16 residues. Of all the DNA, just the CDR3 is kept, 48 bases in frame from base 1. Per the germline V gene, SGHAT is the CDR1 and FQNNGV is the CDR2. Ophthalmopathy patients had moderately to severely active disease, Clinical Activity Score of at least 3, NOSPECS grade of at least 4, and duration under 3 months. The study excluded patients with uncontrolled infections, other autoimmune diseases, pregnancy or lactation. Diagnoses were established on the basis of clinical symptoms, serum thyroxine and TRAb, thyroid ultrasound, and orbital computed tomography. Ficoll-Paque density gradient centrifugation was used to isolate PBMCs from about 10 ml of fresh peripheral blood. Trizol reagent was used to extract total RNA, and RNA quality was then checked on an Agilent 2100 Bioanalyzer.

These data belong to a study of T cells in Graves' hyperthyroidism and ophthalmopathy (dated by TCRdb to about 2019). Regarding the study in general: Peripheral blood samples were taken at initial diagnosis, before any treatment was given. TCR V-J signatures able to tell the groups apart were searched for in a discovery cohort of 90 to 100 patients, of whom under 45 had Graves' ophthalmopathy and around 56 had stable Graves' hyperthyroidism. An independent validation cohort of 18 to 20 hyperthyroidism patients and roughly 16 patients who later progressed to ophthalmopathy tested prospective prediction of ophthalmopathy. The roughly 99 discovery patients were divided at random into training and test sets in a 7:3 ratio. Thyroid tissue and blood T-cell repertoires from six Graves' hyperthyroidism patients were also compared in the study. Once sampling was done, hyperthyroidism patients were given methimazole at a starting dose of 30 mg daily, whereas ophthalmopathy patients were given high-dose intravenous methylprednisolone. The paper describes TCR Vbeta CDR3 sequencing of about 140 peripheral blood samples, made up of about 40 ophthalmopathy patients, around 78 hyperthyroidism patients and about 17 progressor patients. Overall study results and their limits: A model built on a 13 V-J signature distinguished ophthalmopathy from stable hyperthyroidism, reaching about 88% sensitivity and approximately 81% specificity in cross-validation and 80%/75% in testing. During validation, the model predicted progression to ophthalmopathy a median of about 5.9 months ahead of onset, with roughly 65% sensitivity and 72.22% specificity. Sample size was not statistically predetermined, and blinding of investigators to group allocation was not performed. Most expanded thyroid clonotypes (frequency above 0.001) were also detected in blood, a finding suggesting that blood repertoires may reflect thyroid immune responses.

The TCR beta CDR3 regions were amplified from RNA transcripts. A first-round RT-PCR of the TCR CDR3 used the HTBI primer set with the Qiagen OneStep RT-PCR kit. A second multiplex PCR round built the libraries, followed by size selection and purification. Paired-end sequencing of the libraries was performed with 100 bp reads on an Illumina HiSeq2000. The study's own analysis went as follows. SOAPnuke was used to process the raw data, throwing out any read that contained adapters or uncalled bases, had a mean Phred below 15, or lacked an exact constant-primer or identifier match. COPE v1.2.5 was used to merge high-quality paired reads, and clonotypes were defined as unique nucleotide sequences. MiTCR v1.1 was used to align the clonotypes against IMGT TRBV, TRBD and TRBJ reference segments. The analysis included only V-J combinations with a frequency above 0.0001, which together covered approximately 99% of the repertoires. A TCS score was defined as the ratio of F50 (clonal expansion) to E x V (chaos), with BLOSUM62-based TCRdist applied between CDR3 peptides within each V-J. Welch's t-statistics and random forest reduced 450 to 600 V-J features to about 13, which were used in a naive Bayes classifier (R e1071). TCRdb trimmed the raw reads at Q25, called clones with MiXCR and kept productive beta chains. Rows with one shared CDR3 protein collapse into an entry with the most common genes and DNA. The V and J calls were not made by the authors but by TCRdb's processing. The table for this sample lists approximately 690,000 distinct CDR3 sequences; roughly 20% of them were counted only once. The ten largest make up about 35% of the sample.

The sequence derives from a young man with Graves' ophthalmopathy. This receptor chain uses TRBV11-2 and TRBJ2-1; TRBD2 lines up with 10 middle nucleotides. Sequenced: blood. The CDR3 region has the sequence CASSLGASGGLNEQFF. The bases are TGTGCCAGCAGCTTAGGGGCTAGCGGGGGCCTCAATGAGCAGTTCTTC.